This T cell receptor (beta chain) was recovered during a study of blood T cell repertoires in COVID-19 (dated by TCRdb to the early 2020s). Regarding the complete study: The collaborator samples originated in the United States, Italy and Spain and spanned the acute and convalescent phases of COVID-19. The material from the prospective study consisted of cDNA or gDNA derived from T cells, B-cell-depleted T cells, or PBMCs. Subjects who had been exposed to COVID-19, were actively infected with it, or had recovered from it provided the deeply sampled blood TCRbeta repertoires that made up the dataset. The repertoires were released in a freely available public database intended as a resource for research on the immune response to SARS-CoV-2. Samples were obtained from the ongoing ImmuneRACE study (first 160 participants) and from 1,200 or so subjects provided by 6 global collaborators. Sample metadata almost always included a de-identified subject ID, COVID-19 status, age in years and sex. Where available, HLA class I and class II types were taken from metadata supplied by the sample provider and were not determined by assay-based typing.

This clone was recorded once. Its antigen is unknown. Nothing much larger sits one base from this clone, and base qualities are not available. Collaborating institutions collected whole blood in K2EDTA tubes following their own protocols. For TCRbeta analysis, collaborators shipped samples in one of three forms: frozen whole blood, isolated PBMCs, or DNA extracted from either of those sample types. For CDR1 and CDR2, the germline V gene (reference sequence) lists SGHKS and YYEKEE. Including the terminal cysteine and phenylalanine, the CDR3 comprises 15 residues. Only the CDR3 DNA is retained, 45 bases long and in frame from the first base. Cut back by 4 bases and 0 bases, the V and J ends lie 11 bases apart. Beyond this particular receptor, the publication reports: The amount of clinical and demographic metadata varied by source and participant and was provided uncurated.

TCRbeta CDR3 regions were amplified from genomic DNA using the immunoSEQ Assay, a bias-controlled multiplex PCR. The original methods were these. Nucleated cell counts per sample were estimated from amplification of reference gene primers within the assay. Sequence reads were collapsed and filtered to measure the absolute abundance of every unique TCRbeta CDR3 rearrangement. For each sample, productive Simpson clonality was calculated as the square root of Simpson's diversity index across productive rearrangements. TCRdb provides this immuneACCESS table in a form limited to in-frame rearrangements. Some clones are lacking; in checked studies, under half of them reflect an unresolved V gene, and why the rest are absent is not known. From that table come the V and J calls and clone size; the DNA was used to work out D and trimming. Counted in this sample were about 26,000 clones; around 92% of them appeared once. In total, the top ten clones hold around 2.8% of the sample.

The chain is made from TRBV5-5 and TRBJ2-1; the D gene remains uncertain. The receptor's source is a human donor in a cohort sampled during active COVID-19. Sequenced sample: peripheral blood. Here the CDR3 is given as CASSVVLSSYNEQFF. The sequenced DNA: TGTGCCAGCAGCGTGGTCCTTAGCTCCTACAATGAGCAGTTCTTC.